This record concerns one T cell receptor beta chain sequence. Germline V gives CDR1 MNHEY, CDR2 SMNVEV (reference sequence). J was trimmed by 2 bases and V by 6 bases; bases with no gene match: 2. The CDR3 sequence is 13 residues long. The sample belongs to a study of T-cell memory formation after mild COVID-19. TCRdb called the 5' RACE reads again in MiXCR, with one record for every CDR3 protein. The repertoire holds 95,000 to 110,000 distinct CDR3 sequences, with around 15% as singletons. The source is a man between 18 and 29 years old who had mild COVID-19 (a few samples of this study predate the infection). Cell type and time point are not known. The chain uses TRBV27 and TRBJ1-1, with 8 bases fitting TRBD1. Input material: PBMCs or a T cell subset sorted from them (not recorded which). The CDR3 nucleotides are TGTGCCAGCAGAGACAGGGGAAACACTGAAGCTTTCTTT. Translating gives CASRDRGNTEAFF.